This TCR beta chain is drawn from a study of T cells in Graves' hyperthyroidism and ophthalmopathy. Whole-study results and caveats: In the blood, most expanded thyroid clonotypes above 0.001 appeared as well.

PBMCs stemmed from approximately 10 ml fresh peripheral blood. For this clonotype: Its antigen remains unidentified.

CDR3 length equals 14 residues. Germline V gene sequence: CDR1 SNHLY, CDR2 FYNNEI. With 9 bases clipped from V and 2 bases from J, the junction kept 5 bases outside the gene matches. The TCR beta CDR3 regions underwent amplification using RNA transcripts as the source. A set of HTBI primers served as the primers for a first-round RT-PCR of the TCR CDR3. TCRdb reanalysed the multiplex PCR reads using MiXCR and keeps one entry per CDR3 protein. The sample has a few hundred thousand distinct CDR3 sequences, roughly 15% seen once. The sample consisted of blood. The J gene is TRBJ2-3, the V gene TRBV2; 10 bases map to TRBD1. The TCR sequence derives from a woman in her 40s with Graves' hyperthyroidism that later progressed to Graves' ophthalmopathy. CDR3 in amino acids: CARTDRGTTDTQYF. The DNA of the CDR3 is TGTGCCAGAACGGACAGGGGGACCACAGATACGCAGTATTTT.